This T cell receptor beta chain was sequenced during a study of post-analysis software for immune sequencing data. The overall study: As for disease course, relapsing-remitting, secondary progressive and progressive-relapsing multiple sclerosis were all included.

The authors incorporated unique molecular identifiers into the TCR beta cDNA libraries. T cells numbering about 0.85 to 10 million yielded cDNA molecules that totaled about 500,000. A single record per CDR3 protein comes from TCRdb applying MiXCR to the PCR reads. This table has 350,000 to 450,000 distinct CDR3 sequences, about a third appearing once. J lost 2 bases, V lost 5 bases, and 12 bases had no gene match. The CDR3 covers 17 residues. Looked up from germline, CDR1 is SGHVT and CDR2 is SQSDAQ. Findings and caveats of the study: Patients with multiple sclerosis recorded significantly lower normalized Chao1 diversity than controls, the study found. TRBV5-6, TRBV5-1 and TRBV20-1 were among roughly five TRBV segments more frequent in patients than controls. Pronounced co-clustering by F measure was evident among identically batched samples.

The table lists this clonotype with a few counts. Antigen: not known. V usage is TRBV7-4 and J usage is TRBJ2-4; 7 bases fit TRBD2. The receptor comes from a girl between 5 and 17 years old with multiple sclerosis. Input material: blood. CDR3 DNA sequence: TGTGCCAGCAGCCGGACTAGGGTTAACGCAACCAAAAACATTCAGTACTTC. It yields the protein CASSRTRVNATKNIQYF.